The present TCR beta chain was sequenced within a study of OX40 agonist ivuxolimab in advanced cancers. At the level of the study: Three patients responded partially, comprising one with hepatocellular carcinoma and two with cutaneous melanoma. Whole-study results and caveats: With doses of 0.1 to 3.0 mg/kg, CD4+ and CD8+ blood T cells had undergone clonal expansion by week 6. It was also the case that some nonresponders had low normalized T-cell clonal expansion.

Details on this clone: Its antigen is still unknown.

There are 14 residues in the CDR3. The germline CDR1 and CDR2 sequences are SGHDN and FVKESK. V was pared by 3 bases and J by 5 bases, with 13 bases between. This table comes from immunoSEQ multiplex PCR, and its TCRdb copy is limited to in-frame clones, with some not included. In the table there are around 75,000 clones, 85% to 90% of which are singletons. The source was CD4+ or CD8+ T cells sorted from blood, collected in a trial of the OX40 agonist ivuxolimab. The TCR was taken from an adult with an advanced solid tumor such as melanoma, head and neck, liver or kidney cancer. The chain employs TRBV14 and TRBJ1-1; no firm D call. The CDR3 protein is CASSQLGKETEAFF. For the CDR3, the DNA is TGTGCCAGCAGCCAGTTGGGTAAGGAAACTGAAGCTTTCTTT.